The present entry profiles one T cell receptor (beta chain) with its context. Antigen unknown. Clones were read by immunoSEQ multiplex PCR, and TCRdb kept only the in-frame ones, dropping some. The sample shows 8,000 or so clones, 75% to 85% of them seen only once. This entry belongs to a study of immune evolution from preneoplasia to lung adenocarcinoma. Turning to the study itself: HLA loss of heterozygosity: about 7% AIS, about 15% MIA, approximately 31% ADC, none AAH.

The CDR3 sequence is 13 residues long. V was clipped by 0 bases and J by 6 bases, with 6 bases between them. Germline V gene data show CDR1 as SGDLS and CDR2 as YYNGEE. Whole-study results and caveats: Normal lung had highest clonality; later lesions appeared denser, more diverse.

The origin of this receptor is a person aged 65 to 85 with lung adenocarcinoma. The sequencing sample was made of FFPE minimally invasive lung adenocarcinoma tissue. This chain joins TRBV9 and TRBJ2-2; a possible D gene is TRBD2 (5 bases). The CDR3 DNA follows: TGTGCCAGCAGCGTAGGAGGGCCCGGGGAGCTGTTTTTT. Residues: CASSVGGPGELFF. Complete variable domain (other parts from reference TRBV9 and TRBJ2-2): DSGVTQTPKHLITATGQRVTLRCSPRSGDLSVYWYQQSLDQGLQFLIQYYNGEERAKGNILERFSAQQFPDLHSELNLSSLELGDSALYFCASSVGGPGELFFGEGSRLTVL.